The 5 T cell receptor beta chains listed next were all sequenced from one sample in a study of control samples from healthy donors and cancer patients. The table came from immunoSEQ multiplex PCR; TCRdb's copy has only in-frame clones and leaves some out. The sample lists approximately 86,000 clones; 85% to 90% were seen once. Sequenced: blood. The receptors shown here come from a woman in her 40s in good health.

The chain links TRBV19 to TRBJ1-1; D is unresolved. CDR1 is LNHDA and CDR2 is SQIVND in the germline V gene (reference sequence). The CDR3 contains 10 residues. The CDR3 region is CADRRREAFF. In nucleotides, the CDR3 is TGTGCGGACCGACGAAGGGAAGCTTTCTTT.

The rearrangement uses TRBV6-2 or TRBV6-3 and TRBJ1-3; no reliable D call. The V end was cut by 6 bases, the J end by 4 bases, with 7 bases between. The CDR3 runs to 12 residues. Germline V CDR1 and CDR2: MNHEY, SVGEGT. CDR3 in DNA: TGTGCCAGCAGCCCAGGCGGAAACACCATATATTTT. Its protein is CASSPGGNTIYF.

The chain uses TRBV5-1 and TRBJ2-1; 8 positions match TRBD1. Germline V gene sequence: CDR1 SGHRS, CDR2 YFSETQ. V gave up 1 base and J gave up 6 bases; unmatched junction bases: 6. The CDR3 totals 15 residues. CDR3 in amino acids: CASSLKTGVINEQFF. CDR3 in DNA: TGCGCCAGCAGCTTGAAGACAGGGGTTATCAATGAGCAGTTCTTC.

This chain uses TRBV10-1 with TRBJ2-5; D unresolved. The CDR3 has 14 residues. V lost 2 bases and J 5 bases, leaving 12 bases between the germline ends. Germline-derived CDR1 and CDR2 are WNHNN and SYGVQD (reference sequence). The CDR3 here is CASSESQVWETQYF. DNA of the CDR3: TGCGCCAGCAGTGAGAGTCAGGTCTGGGAGACCCAGTACTTC.

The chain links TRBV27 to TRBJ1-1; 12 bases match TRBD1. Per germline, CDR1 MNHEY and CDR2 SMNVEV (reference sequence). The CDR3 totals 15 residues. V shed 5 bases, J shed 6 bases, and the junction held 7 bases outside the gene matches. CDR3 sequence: CASSPGTGGLAEAFF. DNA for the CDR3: TGTGCCAGCAGTCCCGGGACAGGGGGCTTGGCTGAAGCTTTCTTT.